The 16 T cell receptor beta chains listed next were all sequenced from one sample in a study of T cell changes during pregnancy in multiple sclerosis. Data came from immunoSEQ multiplex PCR; TCRdb stores just in-frame clones and leaves some out. Here the sample spans under 95,000 clones, 93% being singletons. The starting material was peripheral blood, obtained in the second trimester of pregnancy. The receptors stem from a female donor in good health, enrolled as a control in a pregnancy study.

V gene TRBV7-2 combines with J gene TRBJ2-1; TRBD2 matches 11 bases. V was clipped by 2 bases and J by 6 bases; unmatched bases: 3. Germline values: CDR1 SGHTA, CDR2 FQGNSA. The CDR3 loop spans 15 amino acids. The CDR3: CASSLSTSGVNEQFF. Here the CDR3 DNA reads TGTGCCAGCAGCTTATCGACTAGCGGGGTCAATGAGCAGTTCTTC. Full variable domain (rest looked up from reference TRBV7-2 and TRBJ2-1): GAGVSQSPSNKVTEKGKDVELRCDPISGHTALYWYRQSLGQGLEFLIYFQGNSAPDKSGLPSDRFSAERTGGSVSTLTIQRTQQEDSAVYLCASSLSTSGVNEQFFGPGTRLTVL.

The rearrangement links TRBV7-2 to TRBJ1-1; no firm D call. This CDR3 spans 13 amino acids. V lost 8 bases to trimming and J lost 4 bases, with 14 bases between them. Germline CDR1 is SGHTA and CDR2 is FQGNSA. CDR3 nucleotide sequence: TGTGCCAGCGTCGGAGCTCCGGGCACTGAAGCTTTCTTT. Its translation is CASVGAPGTEAFF. Drawing the rest from reference TRBV7-2 and TRBJ1-1, the complete variable domain is GAGVSQSPSNKVTEKGKDVELRCDPISGHTALYWYRQSLGQGLEFLIYFQGNSAPDKSGLPSDRFSAERTGGSVSTLTIQRTQQEDSAVYLCASVGAPGTEAFFGQGTRLTVV.

Written as DNA, the CDR3 is TGCGCCAGCAGCCGGCCAGGGGGTAGTATCACTGAAGCTTTCTTT. Amino acids: CASSRPGGSITEAFF. V gene TRBV5-1 combines with J gene TRBJ1-1; TRBD1 aligns across 7 bases. The CDR3 is 15 amino acids. Germline CDR1 SGHRS, CDR2 YFSETQ. The V segment lost 4 bases and the J segment 4 bases; nucleotides outside the gene matches: 10.

The V gene is TRBV27, the J gene TRBJ2-1; TRBD2 aligns across 9 bases. Trimming removed 4 bases from V and 8 bases from J; junction bases left unmatched: 12. Germline V gene lookup returns CDR1 MNHEY and CDR2 SMNVEV (reference sequence). This CDR3 is built from 16 residues. The CDR3 region has the DNA TGTGCCAGCAGTTCTATACTAGGCGGGGGGGCCGATGAGCAGTTCTTC. Translated: CASSSILGGGADEQFF.

This clone was observed a few times. The rearrangement joins TRBV7-9 to TRBJ2-7; D remains ambiguous. This CDR3 has 14 residues. CDR1 and CDR2 from the germline V gene are SEHNR and FQNEAQ (reference sequence). Trimming took off 7 bases at V and 4 bases at J, with 17 bases between the two ends. The CDR3 nucleotides are TGTGCCAGCACCCCCCCGACGGAGCTTTACGAGCAGTACTTC. Translation gives CASTPPTELYEQYF.

The sample holds one count of this clone. The chain couples TRBV4-1 to TRBJ1-2; 8 nucleotides align to TRBD1. The V segment lost 6 bases and the J segment 2 bases; nucleotides outside the gene matches: 8. Per germline, CDR1 MGHRA and CDR2 YSYEKL. This CDR3 has 15 amino acids. The CDR3 DNA follows: TGCGCCAGCAGATGGTCCAGGGGGCAGAACTATGGCTACACCTTC. Residues: CASRWSRGQNYGYTF.

This clone has just one count. This rearrangement joins TRBV4-3 to TRBJ2-6; 7 nucleotides align to TRBD1. The CDR3 is 17 amino acids. Germline assignment: CDR1 LGHNA and CDR2 YSLEER. Trimming took 4 bases from V and 0 from J; bases not matched to a gene: 6. CDR3 DNA: TGCGCCAGCAGCCCTCGGGACAGAGACTCTGGGGCCAACGTCCTGACTTTC. Translated, it gives CASSPRDRDSGANVLTF.

The gene calls are TRBV29-1 and TRBJ1-2, with TRBD1 identical over 8 bases. CDR1 and CDR2 from the germline V gene are SQVTM and ANQGSEA. The CDR3 consists of 14 residues. With 7 bases clipped from V and 6 bases from J, the junction kept 13 bases outside the gene matches. In DNA form, the CDR3 reads TGCAGCGGAGGAGCGATGACAGGGGACCATGGCTACACCTTC. It codes for CSGGAMTGDHGYTF.

CDR3 protein: CASSLGQERVENEQFF. In DNA form, the CDR3 reads TGTGCCAGCAGCTTGGGACAGGAGAGGGTCGAAAATGAGCAGTTCTTC. J is TRBJ2-1 and V is TRBV5-4, with a possible D match to TRBD1 (6 bases). CDR3 size: 16 residues. The V gene's germline CDR1 is SGHNT and CDR2 YYREEE (reference sequence). Trimming took off 0 bases at V and 7 bases at J, with 17 bases between the two ends.

The genes are TRBV4-3 and TRBJ1-1; 9 positions agree with TRBD1. Germline V lookup: CDR1 LGHNA, CDR2 YSLEER. The CDR3 runs to 20 residues. Trimming took 0 bases from V and 7 from J; bases not matched to a gene: 21. The CDR3 loop is CASSQEIWKSLNRGPYEAFF. CDR3 bases: TGCGCCAGCAGCCAAGAAATATGGAAGTCACTGAACAGGGGGCCATATGAAGCTTTCTTT.

The chain carries TRBV7-9 and TRBJ1-3, with D uncertain. The CDR3 length is 15 residues. Germline V gene lookup returns CDR1 SEHNR and CDR2 FQNEAQ (reference sequence). With 3 bases removed from V and 2 bases from J, the gap between germline ends came to 11 bases. The CDR3 DNA reads TGTGCCAGCAGCTTCTGGTCGGGTGCTGGAAACACCATATATTTT. Translated, it gives CASSFWSGAGNTIYF.

V usage is TRBV6-1 and J usage is TRBJ1-5; unclear D gene. The CDR3 covers 14 residues. CDR1 is MNHNS, CDR2 SASEGT, per germline. The V gene lost 6 bases and the J gene lost 1 base, with 10 bases spanning the gap. CDR3: CASRRTSSNQPQHF. The DNA for the CDR3 is TGTGCCAGCAGGCGGACTTCGAGCAATCAGCCCCAGCATTTT.

The chain uses TRBV5-4 and TRBJ1-1, with D maybe TRBD1 (5 bases). This CDR3 is built from 15 residues. V lost 4 bases and J 1 base, leaving 14 bases between the germline ends. The germline V gene has CDR1 SGHNT and CDR2 YYREEE (reference sequence). The DNA of the CDR3 is TGTGCCAGCAGCCCGGGCGGGGGGTCGAACACTGAAGCTTTCTTT. It codes for CASSPGGGSNTEAFF.

V is TRBV7-6 and J is TRBJ1-6, with 7 positions matching TRBD1. Germline CDR1 is SGHVS and CDR2 is FNYEAQ. The CDR3 totals 17 residues. V gave up 5 bases and J gave up 5 bases; unmatched junction bases: 12. This CDR3 is CASSTEYRGRNNSPLHF. The CDR3 DNA sequence: TGTGCCAGCAGCACCGAATACAGGGGCCGGAATAATTCACCCCTCCACTTT.

A few counts support this clone. In the same sample, other DNA sequences code for this CDR3. The chain uses TRBV5-6 and TRBJ1-5, with 12 bases that match TRBD1. The J segment lost 7 bases and the V segment lost 4 bases, leaving 0 bases of the junction unmatched. Per germline, CDR1 SGHDT and CDR2 YYEEEE. The CDR3 totals 13 residues. CDR3 DNA sequence: TGTGCCAGCAGCGGGACAGGGGGCCAGCCCCAGCATTTT. Amino acid sequence: CASSGTGGQPQHF.

The chain uses TRBV27 and TRBJ1-1; D possibly corresponds to TRBD1 (6 bases). The germline V gene encodes CDR1 MNHEY and CDR2 SMNVEV (reference sequence). Trimming took off 9 bases at V and 9 bases at J, with 14 bases between the two ends. There are 11 residues in the CDR3. CDR3 in DNA: TGTGCCAGTCAGGGGAGGGCCAAAGCTTTCTTT. This codes for CASQGRAKAFF.